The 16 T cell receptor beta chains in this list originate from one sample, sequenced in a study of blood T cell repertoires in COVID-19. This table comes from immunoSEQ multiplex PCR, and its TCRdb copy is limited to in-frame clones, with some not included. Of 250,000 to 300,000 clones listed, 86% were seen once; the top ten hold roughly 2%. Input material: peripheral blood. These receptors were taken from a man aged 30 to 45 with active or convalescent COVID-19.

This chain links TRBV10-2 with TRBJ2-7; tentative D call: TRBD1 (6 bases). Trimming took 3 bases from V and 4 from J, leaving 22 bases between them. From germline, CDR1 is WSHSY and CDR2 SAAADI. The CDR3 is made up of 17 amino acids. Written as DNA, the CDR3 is TGCGCCAGCAGTGATCCAAGCCACAGGGATGTTCTTTACGAGCAGTACTTC. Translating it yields CASSDPSHRDVLYEQYF.

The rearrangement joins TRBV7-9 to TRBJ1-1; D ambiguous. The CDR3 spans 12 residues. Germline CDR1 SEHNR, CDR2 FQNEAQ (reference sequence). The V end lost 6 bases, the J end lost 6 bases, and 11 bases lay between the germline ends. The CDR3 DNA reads TGTGCCAGCAGGAGAACAGAAGCTGAAGCTTTCTTT. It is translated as CASRRTEAEAFF.

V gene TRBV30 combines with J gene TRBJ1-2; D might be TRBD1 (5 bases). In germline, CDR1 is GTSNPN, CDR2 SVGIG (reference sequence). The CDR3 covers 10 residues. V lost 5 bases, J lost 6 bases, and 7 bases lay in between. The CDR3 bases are TGTGCCTGGGACAGACATGGCTACACCTTC. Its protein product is CAWDRHGYTF.

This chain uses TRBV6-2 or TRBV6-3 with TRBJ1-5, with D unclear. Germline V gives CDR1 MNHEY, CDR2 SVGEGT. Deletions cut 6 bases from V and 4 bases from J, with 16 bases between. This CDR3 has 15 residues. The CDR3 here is CASSSRGAINQPQHF. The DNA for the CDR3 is TGTGCCAGCAGCTCTCGGGGTGCAATAAATCAGCCCCAGCATTTT.

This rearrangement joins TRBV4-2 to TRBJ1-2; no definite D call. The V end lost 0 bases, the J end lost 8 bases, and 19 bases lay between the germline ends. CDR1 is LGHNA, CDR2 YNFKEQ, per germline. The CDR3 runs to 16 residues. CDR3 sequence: CASSQDPDSGRGGYTF. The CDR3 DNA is TGTGCCAGCAGCCAAGATCCGGACTCTGGGCGTGGCGGCTACACCTTC.

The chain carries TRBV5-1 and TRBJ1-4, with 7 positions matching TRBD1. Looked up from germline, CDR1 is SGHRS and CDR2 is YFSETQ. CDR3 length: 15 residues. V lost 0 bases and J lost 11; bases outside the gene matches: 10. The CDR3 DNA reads TGCGCCAGCAGCTTGGTGCAGGGGGAAGGTGGGAAACTGTTTTTT. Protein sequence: CASSLVQGEGGKLFF.

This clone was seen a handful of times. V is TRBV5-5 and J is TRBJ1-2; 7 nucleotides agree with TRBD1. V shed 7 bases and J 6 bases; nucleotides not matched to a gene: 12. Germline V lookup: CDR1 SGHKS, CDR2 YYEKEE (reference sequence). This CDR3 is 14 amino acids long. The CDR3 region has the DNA TGTGCCAGCGGCGACAGGGTAATTGGAGATGGCTACACCTTC. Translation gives CASGDRVIGDGYTF.

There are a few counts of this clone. The CDR3: CASSLGRGGTDTQYF. The CDR3 bases are TGTGCCAGCAGCTTAGGGCGGGGGGGCACAGATACGCAGTATTTT. The chain recombines TRBV7-8 with TRBJ2-3; TRBD2 agrees at 8 bases. Germline CDR1 is SGHVS and CDR2 is FQNEAQ. This CDR3 has 15 residues. The ends lost 1 base at V and 1 base at J; junction bases unmatched: 1.

The CDR3 sequence is CASSLRTGILNTEAFF. The CDR3 coding sequence is TGTGCCAGCAGCTTGCGGACAGGGATCCTGAACACTGAAGCTTTCTTT. The V call is TRBV5-8, the J call TRBJ1-1; 8 bases align to TRBD1. The J segment lost 0 bases and the V segment lost 1 base, leaving 5 bases of the junction unmatched. The CDR3 sequence is 16 residues long. In germline, CDR1 is SGHTS, CDR2 YDEGEE.

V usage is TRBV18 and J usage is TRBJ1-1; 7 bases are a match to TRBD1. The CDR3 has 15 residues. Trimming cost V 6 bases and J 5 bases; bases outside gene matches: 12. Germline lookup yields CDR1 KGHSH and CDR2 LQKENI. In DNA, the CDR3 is TGTGCCAGCTCTCCCCATACGGGACAGCAGACTGAAGCTTTCTTT. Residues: CASSPHTGQQTEAFF. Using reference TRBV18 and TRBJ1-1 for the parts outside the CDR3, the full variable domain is NAGVMQNPRHLVRRRGQEARLRCSPMKGHSHVYWYRQLPEEGLKFMVYLQKENIIDESGMPKERFSAEFPKEGPSILRIQQVVRGDSAAYFCASSPHTGQQTEAFFGQGTRLTVV.

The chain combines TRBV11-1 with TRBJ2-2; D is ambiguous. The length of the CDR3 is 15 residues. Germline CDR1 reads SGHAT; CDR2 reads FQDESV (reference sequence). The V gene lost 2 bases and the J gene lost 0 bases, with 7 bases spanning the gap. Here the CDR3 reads CASSLMSANTGELFF. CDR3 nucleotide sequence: TGTGCCAGCAGCTTAATGAGCGCGAACACCGGGGAGCTGTTTTTT.

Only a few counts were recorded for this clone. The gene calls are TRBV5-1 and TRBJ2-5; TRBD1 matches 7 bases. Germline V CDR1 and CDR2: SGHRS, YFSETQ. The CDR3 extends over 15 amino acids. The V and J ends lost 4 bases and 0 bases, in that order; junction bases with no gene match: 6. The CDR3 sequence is CASSALTGYQETQYF. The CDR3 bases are TGCGCCAGCAGCGCTCTGACAGGGTACCAAGAGACCCAGTACTTC.

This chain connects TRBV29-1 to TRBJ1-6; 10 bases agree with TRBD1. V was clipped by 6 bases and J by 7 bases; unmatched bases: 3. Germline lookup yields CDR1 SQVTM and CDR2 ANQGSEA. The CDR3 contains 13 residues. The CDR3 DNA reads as TGCAGCGTGGGGACAGGGGTGAATTCACCCCTCCACTTT. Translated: CSVGTGVNSPLHF.

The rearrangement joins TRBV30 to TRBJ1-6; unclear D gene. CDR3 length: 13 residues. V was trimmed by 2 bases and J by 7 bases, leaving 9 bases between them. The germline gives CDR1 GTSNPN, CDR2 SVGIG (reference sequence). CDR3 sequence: CAWSPGRNSPLHF. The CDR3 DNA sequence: TGTGCCTGGAGTCCAGGTAGGAATTCACCCCTCCACTTT.

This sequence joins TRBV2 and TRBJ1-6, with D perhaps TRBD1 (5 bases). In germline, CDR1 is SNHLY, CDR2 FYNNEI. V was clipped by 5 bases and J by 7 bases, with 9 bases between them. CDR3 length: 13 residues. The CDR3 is CASSRQKNSPLHF. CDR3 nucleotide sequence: TGTGCCAGCAGTCGACAGAAGAATTCACCCCTCCACTTT.

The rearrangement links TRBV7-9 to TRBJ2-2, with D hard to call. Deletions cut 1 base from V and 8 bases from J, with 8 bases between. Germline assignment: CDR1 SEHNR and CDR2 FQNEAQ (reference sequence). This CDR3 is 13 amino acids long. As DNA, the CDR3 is TGTGCCAGCAGCTTAGGGTCAGCGGGGGAGCTGTTTTTT. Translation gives CASSLGSAGELFF.